This is a list of T cell receptor beta chains from one sample in a study of cytomegalovirus exposure and HLA in healthy donors. Sequenced by immunoSEQ multiplex PCR; TCRdb stores in-frame clones only, minus some. The sample lists 130,000 or so clones; almost 85% were seen once. Material for sequencing was PBMCs. The receptor source for this set is a man younger than 35 in good health and CMV-seropositive. CDR3s include the opening cysteine and the closing phenylalanine or tryptophan. A D gene is named only where the DNA matches it firmly. The size of a clone is reported for some rows only, either as once, few or many, or as a class for expanded clones.

>TRBV11-2|NA|TRBD1|TRBJ1-1
CASSTRQGEATEAFF
TGTGCCAGCAGCACCCGACAGGGAGAGGCGACTGAAGCTTTCTTT
>TRBV6-1|NA|NA|TRBJ2-7
CASSGRGPYEQYF
TGTGCCAGCAGTGGCAGGGGCCCCTACGAGCAGTACTTC
>TRBV27|NA|NA|TRBJ2-1
CASSFSNEQFF
TGTGCCAGCAGTTTCAGCAATGAGCAGTTCTTC
>TRBV19|NA|NA|TRBJ1-1
CASSIGEGNTEAFF
TGTGCCAGTAGTATAGGTGAGGGGAACACTGAAGCTTTCTTT
>TRBV6-1|NA|NA|TRBJ1-2
CASRTGSGGYTF
TGTGCCAGCAGAACGGGGTCCGGTGGCTACACCTTC
>TRBV7-9|NA|TRBD2|TRBJ2-7
CASSQSGTSYYEQYF
TGTGCCAGCAGCCAGAGTGGGACTAGCTACTACGAGCAGTACTTC
>TRBV6-4|once|TRBD2|TRBJ2-2
CASSQGLVDTGELFF
TGTGCCAGCAGTCAGGGACTAGTGGACACCGGGGAGCTGTTTTTT
>TRBV4-2|NA|TRBD2|TRBJ2-1
CASRSSGSRYNEQFF
TGTGCCAGCAGGAGTAGCGGGAGTAGGTACAATGAGCAGTTCTTC
>TRBV29-1|once|NA|TRBJ1-1
CSGTETNTEAFF
TGCAGCGGGACAGAAACGAACACTGAAGCTTTCTTT
>TRBV19|NA|TRBD1|TRBJ2-7
CASSIEAGGYEQYF
TGTGCCAGTAGTATAGAGGCAGGGGGATACGAGCAGTACTTC
>TRBV28|few|TRBD1|TRBJ1-1
CASSSPGQEKEAFF
TGTGCCAGCAGTTCGCCGGGACAGGAGAAAGAAGCTTTCTTT
>TRBV6-5|NA|TRBD2|TRBJ2-5
CASSYSRLALEETQYF
TGTGCCAGCAGTTACTCGAGACTAGCGCTCGAAGAGACCCAGTACTTC
>TRBV7-9|once|TRBD2|TRBJ2-3
CSSSSLWEGATDTQYF
TGTTCCAGCAGCTCCCTCTGGGAGGGCGCGACAGATACGCAGTATTTT
>TRBV20-1|NA|NA|TRBJ2-5
CSARGPKTQYF
TGCAGTGCTAGAGGTCCCAAGACCCAGTACTTC
>TRBV5-1|NA|TRBD1|TRBJ1-1
CASSLGDRGGTEAFF
TGCGCCAGCAGCTTGGGGGACAGGGGAGGAACTGAAGCTTTCTTT
>TRBV7-6|NA|NA|TRBJ1-1
CASSLGVSGANTEAFF
TGTGCCAGCAGCTTAGGGGTCTCAGGGGCTAACACTGAAGCTTTCTTT
>TRBV6-5|NA|NA|TRBJ2-1
CATLDSNSYNEQFF
TGTGCCACCCTTGACAGTAACTCCTACAATGAGCAGTTCTTC
>TRBV28|NA|TRBD2|TRBJ2-1
CASSQTSGGYNEQFF
TGTGCCAGCAGTCAGACTAGCGGGGGGTACAATGAGCAGTTCTTC
>TRBV6-1|NA|TRBD1|TRBJ2-7
CASSTSGTGGYEQYF
TGTGCCAGCAGTACGTCCGGGACAGGAGGTTACGAGCAGTACTTC
>TRBV6-1|NA|TRBD1|TRBJ2-3
CASSSRDSYTDTQYF
TGTGCCAGCAGTAGCCGGGACAGTTACACAGATACGCAGTATTTT
>TRBV4-2|NA|TRBD1|TRBJ2-6
CASILRDSKISGANVLTF
TGTGCCAGCATCCTCCGGGACAGCAAAATCTCTGGGGCCAACGTCCTGACTTTC
>TRBV7-8|NA|TRBD1|TRBJ2-6
CASSLQQGASGANVLTF
TGTGCCAGCAGCTTACAACAGGGGGCCTCTGGGGCCAACGTCCTGACTTTC
>TRBV6-1|NA|NA|TRBJ1-1
CASSRQYSNTEAFF
TGTGCCAGCAGCCGACAGTATTCGAACACTGAAGCTTTCTTT
>TRBV6-6|NA|NA|TRBJ1-1
CASSRGGTGMNTEAFF
TGTGCCAGCAGCCGGGGGGGGACGGGTATGAACACTGAAGCTTTCTTT
>TRBV2|NA|TRBD1|TRBJ1-6
CASSVQGDSPLHF
TGTGCCAGCAGTGTACAGGGGGATTCACCCCTCCACTTT
>TRBV6-5|few|NA|TRBJ1-3
CASSGTSRNTIYF
TGTGCCAGCAGTGGGACAAGTCGGAACACCATATATTTT
>TRBV6-4|NA|NA|TRBJ1-2
CASSSGTLGDYGYTF
TGTGCCAGCAGTTCCGGGACACTCGGAGACTATGGCTACACCTTC
>TRBV6-5|once|NA|TRBJ2-1
CASSYSFRGSYNEQFF
TGTGCCAGCAGTTACAGCTTTCGGGGCTCCTACAATGAGCAGTTCTTC
>TRBV27|NA|TRBD1|TRBJ2-5
CASSSRDRGWETQYF
TGTGCCAGCAGTTCCCGGGACAGGGGGTGGGAGACCCAGTACTTC
>TRBV18|NA|NA|TRBJ1-1
CASSPEVNTEAFF
TGTGCCAGCTCACCAGAGGTGAACACTGAAGCTTTCTTT
>TRBV7-2|NA|TRBD2|TRBJ2-5
CASSSNQGVGGAQYF
TGTGCCAGCAGCTCGAACCAGGGAGTCGGGGGGGCCCAGTACTTC
>TRBV7-8|NA|NA|TRBJ2-5
CASSLRGDQTQYF
TGTGCCAGCAGCTTAAGGGGCGACCAGACCCAGTACTTC
>TRBV11-2|once|NA|TRBJ2-5
CASSRLLIPEGRETQYF
TGTGCCAGCAGCCGACTACTTATCCCAGAGGGCCGAGAGACCCAGTACTTC
>TRBV29-1|NA|TRBD2|TRBJ2-3
CSVERRGSPGDTQYF
TGCAGCGTTGAAAGACGCGGGAGCCCCGGGGATACGCAGTATTTT
>TRBV28|NA|NA|TRBJ2-1
CASSLLYEQFF
TGTGCCAGCAGTTTACTGTATGAGCAGTTCTTC
>TRBV6-6|NA|TRBD1|TRBJ2-7
CASREPTGNEQYF
TGTGCCAGCAGGGAACCGACAGGGAACGAGCAGTACTTC
>TRBV19|NA|NA|TRBJ1-5
CASSLQGNRQPQHF
TGTGCCAGTAGTTTGCAGGGAAATCGTCAGCCCCAGCATTTT
>TRBV7-9|NA|NA|TRBJ1-5
CASSPAGGGGNQPQHF
TGTGCCAGCAGCCCCGCGGGGGGCGGGGGCAATCAGCCCCAGCATTTT
>TRBV28|NA|NA|TRBJ2-3
CASLDYPGQGDTQYF
TGTGCCAGCCTGGACTATCCGGGGCAGGGAGATACGCAGTATTTT
>TRBV9|NA|TRBD1|TRBJ1-4
CASSVAGRRQGQELFF
TGTGCCAGCAGCGTAGCAGGCCGGAGACAGGGTCAAGAACTGTTTTTT
>TRBV27|NA|NA|TRBJ2-1
CASSLGSVSYNEQFF
TGTGCCAGCAGTTTAGGTAGCGTCTCCTACAATGAGCAGTTCTTC
>TRBV19|NA|NA|TRBJ1-1
CASSMWQGITEAFF
TGTGCCAGTAGTATGTGGCAGGGAATCACTGAAGCTTTCTTT
>TRBV28|NA|TRBD2|TRBJ2-7
CASRRLAGLYEQYF
TGTGCCAGCAGACGTTTAGCGGGCCTATACGAGCAGTACTTC
>TRBV18|NA|TRBD1|TRBJ2-7
CASSLGQGDEQYF
TGTGCCAGCTCTCTAGGACAGGGAGACGAGCAGTACTTC